The text below deals with one T cell receptor (beta chain). The data originate from a study of blood T cell repertoires in COVID-19. Study-wide context: COVID-19 samples, acute and convalescent, were from the United States, Italy and Spain. In each case, the material was cDNA or gDNA derived from T cells, B-cell-depleted T cells, or PBMCs.

Per the authors' pipeline: The authors estimated nucleated cell counts from reference gene primer amplification. Generated by immunoSEQ multiplex PCR, the TCRdb table keeps only in-frame clones and is missing some. V and J calls and clone size are those listed in that table; D and trimming were worked out from the DNA. This table holds over 90,000 clones, about 90% found once. The V gene lost 6 bases and the J gene lost 3 bases, with 11 bases spanning the gap. Germline V gives CDR1 LGHDT, CDR2 YNNKEL (reference sequence). The CDR3 spans 14 residues. The specimen was peripheral blood. The rearrangement links TRBV3-1 (or the pseudogene TRBV3-2) to TRBJ2-2; D perhaps matches TRBD2 (6 bases). The sequence was obtained from a man aged 50 to 60 with active COVID-19. This CDR3 is CASRWGLDTGELFF. CDR3 nucleotide sequence: TGTGCCAGCAGATGGGGACTCGACACCGGGGAGCTGTTTTTT.